Detailed here is one T cell receptor (beta chain). It has no known antigen specificity. This may arise from a read error, as a much more abundant clone is one base away. This specimen comes from a study of CD8 T cells in ankylosing spondylitis (dated by TCRdb to the late 2010s). Broadly, across the study: T cell receptor beta repertoires were profiled in healthy donors and ankylosing spondylitis patients so that disease-linked TCR variants could be found. The whole study cohort included over 85 healthy donors and 25 ankylosing spondylitis patients. Peripheral blood samples were taken, and synovial fluid was additionally collected from ankylosing spondylitis patients. What the research found in general, with its limitations: Some motif variants were previously reported in synovial fluid and blood of reactive arthritis patients, suggesting common disease-initiation mechanisms. The disease-linked clones were reported as significantly enriched in matched synovial fluid samples from ankylosing spondylitis patients. Blood from ankylosing spondylitis patients appeared to be characterized by a TCR beta motif made up of about 8 highly homologous amino acid variants. The disease-linked clones showed a CD8+ phenotype and occurred at relatively low frequencies in peripheral blood.

The germline V gene encodes CDR1 LNHDA and CDR2 SQIVND (reference sequence). Counted from cysteine to phenylalanine, this CDR3 has 13 amino acids. Kept here is only the CDR3 DNA, which spans 39 bases and is read in frame from base 1. The instrument given in TCRdb is Illumina HiSeq 2500. Quantitative 5'-RACE with molecular barcodes was used to prepare TCR beta libraries. In the original analysis: Disease-linked TCR variants were identified with a new computational method built on a probabilistic model of VDJ rearrangement. TCRdb itself trimmed the public reads at Q25 with fastp, ran MiXCR and retained productive beta chains. Every entry covers one CDR3 protein and lists the most common genes and DNA from its rows. It is TCRdb's table, rather than the study itself, that gives the V and J calls and clone size. This sample holds about 140,000 distinct CDR3 sequences; 9.5% to 12% were observed only once. Roughly 4% of the sample is in the top ten clones.

This receptor was taken from a female donor with ankylosing spondylitis or in good health (not recorded which). Here the chain combines TRBV19 and TRBJ2-6; the best D guess is TRBD2, with 6 bases matching. Sequencing input: blood, either unsorted or a sorted T cell fraction (not recorded which). The CDR3 in this case is CASRETGADVLTF. Here is the DNA: TGTGCCAGCCGGGAGACTGGGGCCGACGTCCTGACTTTC.